What follows are 19 T cell receptor beta chains derived from one specimen sequenced in a study of radiation and T cells in renal cell carcinoma. Indicated time point: blood 4 weeks post-SBRT, at nephrectomy. Treatment reported: 15 Gy SBRT to primary tumor, nephrectomy 4 weeks later. Libraries were prepared by immunoSEQ multiplex PCR; TCRdb keeps only in-frame clonotypes and omits some of them. The repertoire holds about 140,000 clones, with 65% to 90% as singletons. Sequenced here: blood, sampled from a patient whose treatment included radiotherapy and nephrectomy. Every receptor here comes from a woman in her forties or fifties with renal cell carcinoma.

This chain connects TRBV7-9 to TRBJ2-7, with TRBD1 as a possible D gene (6 bases). CDR3 length equals 16 residues. Trimming took off 1 base at V and 0 bases at J, with 13 bases between the two ends. Germline lookup yields CDR1 SEHNR and CDR2 FQNEAQ (reference sequence). The chain's CDR3 is CASSLGPGQISYEQYF. CDR3 DNA sequence: TGTGCCAGCAGCTTAGGACCGGGACAAATCTCCTACGAGCAGTACTTC.

The chain combines TRBV10-3 with TRBJ1-4; 10 positions agree with TRBD1. The CDR3 spans 14 residues. Looked up from germline, CDR1 is ENHRY and CDR2 is SYGVKD. V shed 10 bases and J 6 bases; nucleotides not matched to a gene: 8. Here the CDR3 DNA reads TGTGCCACCAAACCCGGGACAGGGGATGAAAAACTGTTTTTT. Its translation: CATKPGTGDEKLFF.

The chain has TRBV14 and TRBJ2-1; no clear D gene. The CDR3 is made up of 13 amino acids. Germline loops: CDR1 SGHDN, CDR2 FVKESK. Trimming stripped 3 bases from V and 4 bases from J, with 7 bases between. The CDR3 protein is CASSQLGYNEQFF. CDR3 nucleotide sequence: TGTGCCAGCAGCCAGCTGGGATACAATGAGCAGTTCTTC.

The count of this clone is one. The chain couples TRBV9 to TRBJ1-2, with D unresolved. The germline V gene encodes CDR1 SGDLS and CDR2 YYNGEE. The V gene lost 0 bases and the J gene lost 4 bases, with 13 bases spanning the gap. The CDR3 totals 15 residues. For the CDR3, the DNA is TGTGCCAGCAGCGTAGCCGGAAGGCGGAGCTATGGCTACACCTTC. The encoded protein is CASSVAGRRSYGYTF.

The V call is TRBV7-9, the J call TRBJ1-1; D ambiguous. CDR3 length: 15 residues. Germline loops: CDR1 SEHNR, CDR2 FQNEAQ (reference sequence). V was cut by 5 bases and J by 0 bases, with 13 bases left in between. The CDR3: CASSPNAGMNTEAFF. The CDR3 DNA sequence: TGTGCCAGCAGCCCAAACGCCGGTATGAACACTGAAGCTTTCTTT.

This clone was recorded only once. The CDR3 loop reads CASSQGTEGLNEQFF. CDR3 nucleotide sequence: TGCGCCAGCAGCCAGGGGACGGAGGGATTGAATGAGCAGTTCTTC. The chain employs TRBV4-3 and TRBJ2-1, with a possible D match to TRBD2 (6 bases). The CDR3 runs 15 residues. The V end was cut by 3 bases, the J end by 7 bases, with 16 bases between. Germline CDR1 reads LGHNA; CDR2 reads YSLEER.

The chain uses TRBV7-9 and TRBJ1-6, with TRBD1 matching over 7 bases. Germline V CDR1 and CDR2: SEHNR, FQNEAQ (reference sequence). Trimming at V came to 5 bases and at J to 10 bases, leaving 11 bases not matched to a gene. This CDR3 is built from 15 residues. CDR3 coding DNA: TGTGCCAGCAGCCCTCAGACAGGGTATAGGTCACCCCTCCACTTT. The encoded protein is CASSPQTGYRSPLHF.

Here the CDR3 DNA reads TGTGCCAGCAGCCGTCCTCTCGCGGGGGTTCACACTGAAGCTTTCTTT. It is translated as CASSRPLAGVHTEAFF. The genes are TRBV7-9 and TRBJ1-1, with a possible D match to TRBD1 (5 bases). V lost 5 bases to trimming and J lost 3 bases, with 19 bases between them. This CDR3 is 16 amino acids long. Germline-derived CDR1 and CDR2 are SEHNR and FQNEAQ (reference sequence).

This sequence joins TRBV5-4 and TRBJ1-2; TRBD1 matches at 9 bases. From germline, CDR1 is SGHNT and CDR2 YYREEE (reference sequence). CDR3 size: 15 residues. With V trimmed by 4 bases and J by 2 bases, 6 bases remained unmatched. The CDR3 spells CASSRGQGRNYGYTF. CDR3 in DNA: TGTGCCAGCAGCCGGGGACAGGGCCGGAACTATGGCTACACCTTC.

The chain joins TRBV25-1 to TRBJ2-5; TRBD2 is a possible D gene (6 bases). Germline V gene lookup returns CDR1 MGHDK and CDR2 SYGVNS. V was clipped by 0 bases and J by 5 bases, with 13 bases between them. The CDR3 totals 15 residues. The DNA for the CDR3 is TGTGCCAGCAGTGAATATGGGGGGAATGGGGAGACCCAGTACTTC. Translating gives CASSEYGGNGETQYF.

This sequence joins TRBV4-1 and TRBJ2-3; TRBD1 or TRBD2 may be the D gene (5 bases each). Deletions cut 3 bases from V and 0 bases from J, with 13 bases between. This CDR3 is 16 amino acids long. Germline CDR1 MGHRA, CDR2 YSYEKL. CDR3 in amino acids: CASSHPGTSSTDTQYF. As DNA, the CDR3 is TGCGCCAGCAGCCACCCCGGGACGTCTAGCACAGATACGCAGTATTTT.

The chain carries TRBV6-6 and TRBJ2-3; D is unclear. CDR1 and CDR2 from the germline V gene are MNHNY and SVGAGI (reference sequence). The CDR3 runs 16 residues. V lost 2 bases and J 2 bases, leaving 14 bases between the germline ends. The CDR3 sequence is CASSYILPPPTDTQYF. In DNA form, the CDR3 reads TGTGCCAGCAGTTACATTTTACCCCCGCCCACAGATACGCAGTATTTT.

This clone was picked up one time. The chain has TRBV28 and TRBJ1-1; 7 nucleotides match TRBD1. Germline loops: CDR1 MDHEN, CDR2 SYDVKM. The CDR3 is 15 residues long. The ends lost 4 bases at V and 2 bases at J; junction bases unmatched: 7. The DNA of the CDR3 is TGTGCCAGCAGTTCCGGGGGACAGCTCAACACTGAAGCTTTCTTT. Protein product: CASSSGGQLNTEAFF.

The chain combines TRBV19 with TRBJ1-2; 11 positions agree with TRBD1. CDR3 length: 14 residues. The V segment lost 5 bases and the J segment 2 bases; nucleotides outside the gene matches: 1. CDR1 is LNHDA and CDR2 is SQIVND in the germline V gene (reference sequence). As DNA, the CDR3 is TGTGCCAGTAGTCGGGACAGGGGGAACTATGGCTACACCTTC. This encodes CASSRDRGNYGYTF.

This clone was observed once. The DNA for the CDR3 is TGTGCCAGTAGTATAGACGGGGCAGGGGCCACTGAAGCTTTCTTT. Translated, it gives CASSIDGAGATEAFF. The rearrangement uses TRBV19 and TRBJ1-1; a possible D gene is TRBD1 (6 bases). Germline-derived CDR1 and CDR2 are LNHDA and SQIVND (reference sequence). The CDR3 totals 15 residues. Trimming shortened V by 0 bases and J by 4 bases, and 12 bases separated the two germline ends.

The chain couples TRBV4-2 to TRBJ2-1; D ambiguous. Trimming removed 1 base at V and 9 bases at J, with 7 bases between. CDR3 length: 12 residues. Germline-derived CDR1 and CDR2 are LGHNA and YNFKEQ. The CDR3 DNA sequence: TGTGCCAGCAGCCAAGTACGAGCTGAGCAGTTCTTC. This sequence encodes CASSQVRAEQFF.

The chain uses TRBV10-3 and TRBJ2-7; D is perhaps TRBD1 or TRBD2 (5 bases each). This CDR3 comprises 14 residues. The V and J ends lost 6 bases and 8 bases respectively, with 20 bases between them. CDR1 ENHRY and CDR2 SYGVKD come from the germline V gene. As DNA, the CDR3 is TGTGCCATCAGGATCGGGACCGCGCCTACCCAGCAGTACTTC. It encodes CAIRIGTAPTQQYF.

This chain connects TRBV6-4 to TRBJ2-1, with TRBD2 as a possible D gene (5 bases). Looked up from germline, CDR1 is MRHNA and CDR2 is SNTAGT. The V gene lost 4 bases and the J gene lost 9 bases, with 13 bases spanning the gap. This CDR3 spans 13 amino acids. The DNA of the CDR3 is TGTGCCAGCAGTGCTGAGGACTGGACTGAGCAGTTCTTC. As protein: CASSAEDWTEQFF.

This chain joins TRBV25-1 and TRBJ1-2; the D is unclear. CDR1 and CDR2 (germline): MGHDK, SYGVNS. This CDR3 region has 12 residues. The V end lost 4 bases, the J end lost 7 bases, and 10 bases lay between the germline ends. The CDR3 nucleotides read TGTGCCAGCAGTGGTGGCCGGAGTGGCTACACCTTC. Protein sequence: CASSGGRSGYTF.